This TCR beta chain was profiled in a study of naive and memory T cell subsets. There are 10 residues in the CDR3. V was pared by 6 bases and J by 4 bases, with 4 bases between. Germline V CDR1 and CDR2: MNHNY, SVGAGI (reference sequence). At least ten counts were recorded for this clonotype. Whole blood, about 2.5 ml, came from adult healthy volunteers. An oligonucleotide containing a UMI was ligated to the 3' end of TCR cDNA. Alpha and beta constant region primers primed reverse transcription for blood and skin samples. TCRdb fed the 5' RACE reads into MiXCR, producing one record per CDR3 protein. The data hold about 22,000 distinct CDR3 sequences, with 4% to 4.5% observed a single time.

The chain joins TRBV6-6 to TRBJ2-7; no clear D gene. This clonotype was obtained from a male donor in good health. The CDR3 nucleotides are TGTGCCAGCAGACATTACGAGCAGTACTTC. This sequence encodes CASRHYEQYF.